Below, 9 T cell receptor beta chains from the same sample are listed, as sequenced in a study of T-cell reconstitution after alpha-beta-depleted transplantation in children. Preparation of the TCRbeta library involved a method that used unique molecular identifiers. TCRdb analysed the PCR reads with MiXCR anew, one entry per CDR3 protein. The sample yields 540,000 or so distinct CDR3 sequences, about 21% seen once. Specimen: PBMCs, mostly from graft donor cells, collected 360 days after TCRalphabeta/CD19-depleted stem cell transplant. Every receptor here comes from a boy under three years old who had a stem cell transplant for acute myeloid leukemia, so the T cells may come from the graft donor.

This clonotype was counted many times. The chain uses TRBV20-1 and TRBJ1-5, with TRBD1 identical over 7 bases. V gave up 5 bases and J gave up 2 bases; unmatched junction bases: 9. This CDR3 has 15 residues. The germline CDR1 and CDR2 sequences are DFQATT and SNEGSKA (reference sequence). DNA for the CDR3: TGCAGTGCTTGGAACAGGGGTTTGCGCAATCAGCCCCAGCATTTT. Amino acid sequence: CSAWNRGLRNQPQHF.

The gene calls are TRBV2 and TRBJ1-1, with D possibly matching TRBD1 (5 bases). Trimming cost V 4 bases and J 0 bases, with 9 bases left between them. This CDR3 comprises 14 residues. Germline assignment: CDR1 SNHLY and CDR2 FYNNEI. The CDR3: CASSGQTMNTEAFF. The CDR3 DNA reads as TGTGCCAGCAGTGGACAGACGATGAACACTGAAGCTTTCTTT.

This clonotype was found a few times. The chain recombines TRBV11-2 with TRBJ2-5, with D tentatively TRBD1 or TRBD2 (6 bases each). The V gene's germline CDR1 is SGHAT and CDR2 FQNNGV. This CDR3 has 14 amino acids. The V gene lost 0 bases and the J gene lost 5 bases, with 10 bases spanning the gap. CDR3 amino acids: CASSLDGGGETQYF. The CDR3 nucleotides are TGTGCCAGCAGCTTAGACGGGGGCGGGGAGACCCAGTACTTC.

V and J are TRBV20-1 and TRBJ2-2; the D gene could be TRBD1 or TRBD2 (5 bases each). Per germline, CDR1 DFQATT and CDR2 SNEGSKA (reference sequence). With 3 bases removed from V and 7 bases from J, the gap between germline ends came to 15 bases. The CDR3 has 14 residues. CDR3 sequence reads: CSASQGRGIGELFF. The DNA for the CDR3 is TGCAGTGCTAGTCAGGGTCGGGGAATCGGGGAGCTGTTTTTT.

CDR3 DNA: TGTGCCACCAGCATTGGGAGCTCCTACGAGCAGTACTTC. Translated, it gives CATSIGSSYEQYF. V usage is TRBV15 and J usage is TRBJ2-7; perhaps TRBD2 as D (5 bases). The CDR3 is 13 residues long. V gave up 4 bases and J gave up 0 bases, with 7 bases separating them. Germline CDR1 LNHNV, CDR2 YYDKDF (reference sequence).

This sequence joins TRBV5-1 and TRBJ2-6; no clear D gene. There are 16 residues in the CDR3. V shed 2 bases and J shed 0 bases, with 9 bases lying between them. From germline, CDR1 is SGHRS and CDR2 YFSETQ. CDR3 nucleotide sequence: TGCGCCAGCAGCTTTAACAGCCGCTCTGGGGCCAACGTCCTGACTTTC. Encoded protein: CASSFNSRSGANVLTF. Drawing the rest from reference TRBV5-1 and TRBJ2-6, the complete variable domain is KAGVTQTPRYLIKTRGQQVTLSCSPISGHRSVSWYQQTPGQGLQFLFEYFSETQRNKGNFPGRFSGRQFSNSRSEMNVSTLELGDSALYLCASSFNSRSGANVLTFGAGSRLTVL.

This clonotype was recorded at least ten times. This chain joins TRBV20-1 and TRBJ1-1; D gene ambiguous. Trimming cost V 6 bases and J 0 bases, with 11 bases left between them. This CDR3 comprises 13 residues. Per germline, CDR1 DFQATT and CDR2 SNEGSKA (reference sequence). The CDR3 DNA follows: TGCAGTGCCGACAACTCTTTGAACACTGAAGCTTTCTTT. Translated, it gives CSADNSLNTEAFF.

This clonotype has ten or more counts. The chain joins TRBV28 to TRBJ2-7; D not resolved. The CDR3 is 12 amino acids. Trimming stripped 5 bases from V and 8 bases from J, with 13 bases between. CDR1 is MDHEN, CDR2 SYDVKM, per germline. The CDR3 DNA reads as TGTGCCAGCAGTGGCCCGTTTACGAAGCAGTACGTC. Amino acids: CASSGPFTKQYV.

CDR3 protein: CASSKTAYQETQYF. CDR3 nucleotide sequence: TGTGCCAGCAGCAAGACAGCTTACCAAGAGACCCAGTACTTC. The gene calls are TRBV27 and TRBJ2-5, with D tentatively TRBD1 (5 bases). Trimming took off 6 bases at V and 0 bases at J, with 11 bases between the two ends. The length of the CDR3 is 14 residues. The germline CDR1 and CDR2 sequences are MNHEY and SMNVEV (reference sequence).